The 14 T cell receptor beta chains below come from one sample, sequenced in a study of CD8 T cells in Susac syndrome. RNA, at roughly 0.45 to 1 ug, was reverse transcribed with random hexamers. From the immunoSEQ multiplex PCR reads, TCRdb called clonotypes with MiXCR, one entry per CDR3 protein. The sample lists 400,000 to 550,000 distinct CDR3 sequences, approximately 89% seen once, with about 0.1% in the top ten. The material sequenced was CD8+ T cells from PBMCs. Every receptor here comes from a human donor with multiple sclerosis.

This rearrangement joins TRBV19 to TRBJ2-6; D might be TRBD1 (6 bases). The CDR3 has 19 residues. Germline CDR1 and CDR2: LNHDA and SQIVND (reference sequence). The V end lost 4 bases, the J end lost 0 bases, and 19 bases lay between the germline ends. The CDR3 DNA follows: TGTGCCAGTAGTACGGTCCGGGACAAACACCGCTCTGGGGCCAACGTCCTGACTTTC. This codes for CASSTVRDKHRSGANVLTF.

The chain carries TRBV7-9 and TRBJ2-1, with D maybe TRBD1 (5 bases). The V gene lost 4 bases and the J gene lost 4 bases, with 17 bases spanning the gap. The germline gives CDR1 SEHNR, CDR2 FQNEAQ (reference sequence). The CDR3 consists of 16 residues. The CDR3 reads CASSYKAGRVYNEQFF. The CDR3 coding sequence is TGTGCCAGCAGCTACAAGGCAGGCAGGGTTTACAATGAGCAGTTCTTC. Drawing the rest from reference TRBV7-9 and TRBJ2-1, the complete variable domain is DTGVSQNPRHKITKRGQNVTFRCDPISEHNRLYWYRQTLGQGPEFLTYFQNEAQLEKSRLLSDRFSAERPKGSFSTLEIQRTEQGDSAMYLCASSYKAGRVYNEQFFGPGTRLTVL.

The chain uses TRBV9 and TRBJ2-7; tentatively, D is TRBD2 (6 bases). V lost 0 bases and J 2 bases, leaving 9 bases between the germline ends. Germline loops: CDR1 SGDLS, CDR2 YYNGEE. CDR3 size: 14 residues. CDR3: CASSVGDLPYEQYF. The CDR3 nucleotides are TGTGCCAGCAGCGTAGGGGACTTACCCTACGAGCAGTACTTC.

This clonotype showed up just a few times. This sequence joins TRBV30 and TRBJ2-5; D gene unclear. CDR3 length equals 13 residues. From germline, CDR1 is GTSNPN and CDR2 SVGIG (reference sequence). The V and J ends lost 0 bases and 0 bases respectively, with 5 bases between them. CDR3 nucleotides: TGTGCCTGGAGTGTGGATCACCAAGAGACCCAGTACTTC. This encodes CAWSVDHQETQYF.

The chain is built from TRBV19 and TRBJ2-1; D may be TRBD1 (6 bases). Deletions cut 3 bases from V and 3 bases from J, with 12 bases between. The CDR3 is 15 amino acids. The germline V gene encodes CDR1 LNHDA and CDR2 SQIVND (reference sequence). This CDR3 is CASSIQGIGYNEQFF. As DNA, the CDR3 is TGTGCCAGTAGTATTCAGGGGATTGGCTACAATGAGCAGTTCTTC.

The CDR3 spells CASSYTPLRGLNEQFF. CDR3 in DNA: TGTGCCAGCAGTTACACCCCCTTGCGGGGGTTGAATGAGCAGTTCTTC. This rearrangement joins TRBV6-5 to TRBJ2-1; TRBD2 agrees at 7 bases. Unmatched junction bases numbered 11, after V lost 2 bases and J lost 7 bases. Germline lookup yields CDR1 MNHEY and CDR2 SVGAGI. CDR3 size: 16 residues.

J is TRBJ1-2 and V is TRBV6-5; 9 positions match TRBD1. The CDR3 has 14 residues. Unmatched junction bases numbered 6, after V lost 2 bases and J lost 8 bases. Germline V gene data show CDR1 as MNHEY and CDR2 as SVGAGI. The CDR3 protein is CASSYHRQGGGYTF. The CDR3 DNA reads as TGTGCCAGCAGTTACCACCGACAGGGGGGAGGCTACACCTTC.

CDR3 coding DNA: TGTGCCAGTAGTATAGAGGGGACCTACAATGAGCAGTTCTTC. Translated, it gives CASSIEGTYNEQFF. This chain uses TRBV19 with TRBJ2-1; D remains unclear. Trimming left V 0 bases short and J 2 bases short, with 5 bases between. The CDR3 spans 14 residues. From germline, CDR1 is LNHDA and CDR2 SQIVND (reference sequence).

J is TRBJ1-2 and V is TRBV5-1; 8 positions match TRBD1. The CDR3 is 15 amino acids. The trim removed 4 bases at V and 5 bases at J, leaving 10 bases unmatched. Germline CDR1 is SGHRS and CDR2 is YFSETQ. The CDR3 is CASSPTGTGEYGYTF. The DNA for the CDR3 is TGCGCCAGCAGCCCAACCGGGACAGGAGAATATGGCTACACCTTC.

This chain connects TRBV6-5 to TRBJ2-7; possible D gene TRBD2, 5 bases. The V and J ends lost 0 bases and 7 bases respectively, with 10 bases between them. The length of the CDR3 is 13 residues. Germline-derived CDR1 and CDR2 are MNHEY and SVGAGI. The CDR3 sequence: CASSYSSGGEQYF. The CDR3 region has the DNA TGTGCCAGCAGTTACTCGTCAGGAGGAGAGCAGTACTTC.

This sequence joins TRBV29-1 and TRBJ2-7; 12 bases fit TRBD2. CDR1 and CDR2 (germline): SQVTM, ANQGSEA. This CDR3 is 17 amino acids long. After removal of 1 base from V and 6 bases from J, the junction contained 13 bases not matched to a gene. As DNA, the CDR3 is TGCAGCGTTGAAGTTCCTAGCGGGGGGGCTTTCTCTCTCGAGCAGTACTTC. Its translation: CSVEVPSGGAFSLEQYF.

In regard to this clonotype: The conserved final phenylalanine or tryptophan is absent from the CDR3, which likely points to a read error. This sequence joins TRBV13 and TRBJ1-1; 8 bases line up with TRBD1. V dropped 2 bases and J dropped 4; count of bases not matched to a gene: 9. Per the germline V gene, CDR1 is PRHDT and CDR2 is FYEKMQ (reference sequence). CDR3 length: 16 residues. CDR3 protein: CASSLQGALMGTEAFS. The CDR3 DNA reads TGTGCCAGCAGCTTACAGGGGGCACTAATGGGCACTGAAGCTTTCTCT.

This chain connects TRBV19 to TRBJ1-4; D may be TRBD1 (5 bases). V was clipped by 3 bases and J by 8 bases, with 13 bases between them. Germline CDR1 and CDR2: LNHDA and SQIVND (reference sequence). The CDR3 is made up of 14 amino acids. The CDR3, as DNA: TGTGCCAGTAGTATCTTAGGGGAACGCGAAAAACTGTTTTTT. Translating gives CASSILGEREKLFF.

The chain links TRBV2 to TRBJ2-5; 11 bases match TRBD2. With V trimmed by 8 bases and J by 8 bases, 10 bases remained unmatched. The length of the CDR3 is 14 residues. Germline V CDR1 and CDR2: SNHLY, FYNNEI. The CDR3 DNA is TGTGCCAGCGCGCCGGGACTAGCGGTTACCACCCAGTACTTC. As protein: CASAPGLAVTTQYF.